This TCR beta chain was documented in a study of CD8+CD57+ T cells in acquired aplastic anemia. Study at large: Sorted CD4+ and CD8+ cells gave a mean 3.2 ug DNA, range roughly 0.18 to 30 ug. Study outcomes and limitations: Patients versus controls showed no significant CD8+ Simpson's diversity difference.

Note on this clonotype: Its specificity is not known.

In patients chosen for sequencing, flow cytometry had shown CD8+CD57+ cell expansion. At the time of blood sampling, patients had not yet received any therapy. TCR beta VDJ and CDR3 profiles were obtained from a genomic DNA template. Via MiXCR, TCRdb re-called the reads, giving one row per CDR3 protein. The sample holds around 500,000 distinct CDR3 sequences, around 33% seen once. The CDR3 runs to 9 residues. V lost 7 bases and J lost 8, with 8 bases in between. Germline V lookup: CDR1 SQVTM, CDR2 ANQGSEA. The V call is TRBV29-1, the J call TRBJ1-2; weak D call: TRBD1 (5 bases). Sequenced sample: sorted CD4+, CD8+, or CD8+CD57+ T cells (not recorded which) from PBMCs. The TCR comes from a human donor with aplastic anemia. The CDR3 region is CSGGGGYTF. CDR3 nucleotide sequence: TGCAGCGGTGGGGGAGGCTACACCTTC.